These 32 T cell receptor beta chains originate from one sample sequenced in a study of shared T cell receptors in the human thymus. Here immunoSEQ multiplex PCR was the method, and the copy in TCRdb shows in-frame clones only, minus some. The sample lists under 700,000 clones, around 82% seen once, with around 0.013% in the top ten. These records were also assigned to another study, of human thymus T cells.

The sample comprised thymocytes. The origin of the receptors is a boy under two years old with a congenital heart defect.

The chain combines TRBV5-1 with TRBJ2-5, with a weak D call TRBD1 (6 bases). This CDR3 is 15 amino acids long. The germline V and J ends were trimmed by 0 bases and 5 bases, with 14 bases remaining between them. Germline values: CDR1 SGHRS, CDR2 YFSETQ. The CDR3 bases are TGCGCCAGCAGCTTGGCCCCTGGGGGCCGGGAGACCCAGTACTTC. Translation: CASSLAPGGRETQYF. Combining the CDR3 with reference TRBV5-1 and TRBJ2-5 gives the whole variable domain KAGVTQTPRYLIKTRGQQVTLSCSPISGHRSVSWYQQTPGQGLQFLFEYFSETQRNKGNFPGRFSGRQFSNSRSEMNVSTLELGDSALYLCASSLAPGGRETQYFGPGTRLLVL.

About this clone: The junction departs from germline at one end; a sequencing error may be responsible. This sample also contains other DNA sequences that code for the same CDR3. This chain joins TRBV28 and TRBJ2-7, with 7 positions matching TRBD2. Germline values: CDR1 MDHEN, CDR2 SYDVKM. There are 16 residues in the CDR3. This chain's CDR3 is CASSLGGGGDSYEQYF. Here the CDR3 DNA reads TGTGCCAGCAGTTTAGGTGGGGGAGGGGACTCCTACGAGCAGTATTTC.

This clone was recorded only once. This sequence joins TRBV11-3 and TRBJ2-3, with TRBD1 matching over 7 bases. The V segment lost 1 base and the J segment 6 bases; nucleotides outside the gene matches: 7. This CDR3 is built from 15 residues. Germline V gene lookup returns CDR1 SGHNT and CDR2 YENEEA. The CDR3 spells CASSLVPDRTDTQYF. CDR3 nucleotides: TGTGCCAGCAGCTTAGTGCCGGACAGGACGGATACGCAGTATTTT.

The rearrangement joins TRBV4-1 to TRBJ2-7; 11 bases fit TRBD1. There are 22 residues in the CDR3. V dropped 2 bases and J dropped 5; count of bases not matched to a gene: 26. Germline assignment: CDR1 MGHRA and CDR2 YSYEKL. CDR3 sequence (DNA): TGCGCCAGCAGCCAACCAGGGACAGGGGGTAATTCAGCGGGATCGCCTAGGCACGAGCAGTACTTC. It encodes CASSQPGTGGNSAGSPRHEQYF.

J is TRBJ2-7 and V is TRBV29-1; 10 bases align to TRBD1. The length of the CDR3 is 13 residues. V shed 7 bases, J shed 3 bases, and the junction held 6 bases outside the gene matches. Per the germline V gene, CDR1 is SQVTM and CDR2 is ANQGSEA. CDR3 amino acids: CSGWDRGGYEQYF. The DNA of the CDR3 is TGCAGCGGATGGGACAGGGGTGGCTACGAGCAGTACTTC.

The chain joins TRBV29-1 to TRBJ2-5; TRBD2 agrees at 13 bases. CDR1 and CDR2 (germline): SQVTM, ANQGSEA. This CDR3 has 15 residues. With 7 bases clipped from V and 2 bases from J, the junction kept 7 bases outside the gene matches. CDR3 amino acids: CSGIGTSGTQETQYF. CDR3 DNA sequence: TGCAGCGGCATAGGGACTAGCGGGACTCAAGAGACCCAGTACTTC.

The chain joins TRBV19 to TRBJ2-7; tentative D call: TRBD2 (6 bases). V was trimmed by 3 bases and J by 6 bases, leaving 15 bases between them. CDR1 is LNHDA and CDR2 is SQIVND in the germline V gene (reference sequence). The CDR3 length is 14 residues. CDR3 amino acids: CASSMGGARGEQYF. In DNA form, the CDR3 reads TGTGCCAGTAGTATGGGAGGCGCCCGCGGCGAGCAGTACTTC.

The chain has TRBV30 and TRBJ2-1, with D tentatively TRBD2 (7 bases). Trimming pared 4 bases from V and 5 bases from J, leaving 30 bases between. Germline values: CDR1 GTSNPN, CDR2 SVGIG (reference sequence). This CDR3 has 19 residues. The CDR3 DNA sequence: TGTGCCTGGAAGGGACACGGTGGCGGGAGCCCGAAGCCAAACAATGAGCAGTTCTTC. Translated, it gives CAWKGHGGGSPKPNNEQFF.

V usage is TRBV18 and J usage is TRBJ1-2, with D tentatively TRBD1 (6 bases). This CDR3 is built from 18 residues. Germline V lookup: CDR1 KGHSH, CDR2 LQKENI. Deletions cut 3 bases from V and 0 bases from J, with 20 bases between. The CDR3 protein is CASSPGRLKGEANYGYTF. The CDR3 coding sequence is TGTGCCAGCTCACCCGGCAGACTTAAGGGGGAAGCTAACTATGGCTACACCTTC.

This chain links TRBV10-2 with TRBJ1-5, with a possible D match to TRBD1 (5 bases). V was clipped by 3 bases and J by 2 bases, with 14 bases between them. The CDR3 is made up of 16 amino acids. The V gene's germline CDR1 is WSHSY and CDR2 SAAADI. The CDR3 DNA follows: TGCGCCAGCAGTGAAAGGACGGGGGAAGGCAATCAGCCCCAGCATTTT. It encodes CASSERTGEGNQPQHF.

The chain links TRBV5-1 to TRBJ1-1; perhaps TRBD1 as D (6 bases). The V gene lost 3 bases and the J gene lost 1 base, with 16 bases spanning the gap. Germline V gene data show CDR1 as SGHRS and CDR2 as YFSETQ. The CDR3 is 16 residues long. The CDR3 bases are TGCGCCAGCAGCTATCGGACAGCTACAACGAACACTGAAGCTTTCTTT. Translation: CASSYRTATTNTEAFF.

This rearrangement joins TRBV28 to TRBJ2-7, with 11 bases that match TRBD1. The junction had 8 bases not matched to a gene; V was cut back by 7 bases and J by 6 bases. This CDR3 is 14 amino acids long. The germline gives CDR1 MDHEN, CDR2 SYDVKM. CDR3 region: CASTREDRGPEQYF. CDR3 DNA: TGTGCCAGCACCCGGGAGGACAGGGGGCCCGAGCAGTACTTC.

The V gene is TRBV5-1, the J gene TRBJ1-1; a weak D match, TRBD1 (6 bases). Germline loops: CDR1 SGHRS, CDR2 YFSETQ. The CDR3 is 15 residues long. The V and J ends lost 0 bases and 0 bases respectively, with 9 bases between them. This CDR3 is CASSLGGQMNTEAFF. CDR3 nucleotides: TGCGCCAGCAGCTTGGGCGGACAGATGAACACTGAAGCTTTCTTT. The whole variable domain, filled in from reference TRBV5-1 and TRBJ1-1, reads KAGVTQTPRYLIKTRGQQVTLSCSPISGHRSVSWYQQTPGQGLQFLFEYFSETQRNKGNFPGRFSGRQFSNSRSEMNVSTLELGDSALYLCASSLGGQMNTEAFFGQGTRLTVV.

The genes are TRBV25-1 and TRBJ2-1, with TRBD2 matching 13 bases. After removal of 4 bases from V and 2 bases from J, the junction contained 8 bases not matched to a gene. The CDR3 has 18 amino acids. Germline lookup yields CDR1 MGHDK and CDR2 SYGVNS. The CDR3 DNA reads as TGTGCCAGCAGTGTTAAGGCAGGGACTAGCGGGACCTACAATGAGCAGTTCTTC. Translated, it gives CASSVKAGTSGTYNEQFF.

V gene TRBV28 combines with J gene TRBJ2-2; 11 bases agree with TRBD2. In germline, CDR1 is MDHEN, CDR2 SYDVKM. The CDR3 runs 16 residues. Losses at the gene ends were 2 bases for V and 5 bases for J; bases not matched to a gene: 4. Here the CDR3 reads CASSLRPSGRTGELFF. CDR3 DNA: TGTGCCAGCAGTTTACGGCCTAGCGGGAGGACCGGGGAGCTGTTTTTT. The full variable domain, with the rest looked up from reference TRBV28 and TRBJ2-2, is DVKVTQSSRYLVKRTGEKVFLECVQDMDHENMFWYRQDPGLGLRLIYFSYDVKMKEKGDIPEGYSVSREKKERFSLILESASTNQTSMYLCASSLRPSGRTGELFFGEGSRLTVL.

This chain uses TRBV27 with TRBJ2-7; 8 bases are shared with TRBD1. The CDR3 has 18 residues. After removal of 2 bases from V and 3 bases from J, the junction contained 15 bases not matched to a gene. The germline V gene has CDR1 MNHEY and CDR2 SMNVEV (reference sequence). CDR3 sequence (DNA): TGTGCCAGCAGTTTAGGGGGACAGGCCCAGGGGAGTATCTACGAGCAGTACTTC. As protein: CASSLGGQAQGSIYEQYF.

The rearrangement links TRBV6-6 to TRBJ1-5; perhaps TRBD1 as D (6 bases). CDR1 and CDR2 from the germline V gene are MNHNY and SVGAGI (reference sequence). Between the trimmed V and J ends, which lost 2 bases and 2 bases, there was a span of 10 bases. This CDR3 contains 15 residues. CDR3 DNA: TGTGCCAGCAGTTACCAGGGGTTTGGCAATCAGCCCCAGCATTTT. Amino acid sequence: CASSYQGFGNQPQHF.

This chain uses TRBV5-1 with TRBJ2-1; no reliable D call. Trimming pared 0 bases from V and 10 bases from J, leaving 11 bases between. CDR1 SGHRS and CDR2 YFSETQ come from the germline V gene. This CDR3 spans 13 amino acids. The CDR3 protein is CASSLAVLEEQFF. CDR3 in DNA: TGCGCCAGCAGCTTGGCTGTACTGGAGGAGCAGTTCTTC.

The J gene is TRBJ1-2, the V gene TRBV2; D is ambiguous. Germline CDR1 is SNHLY and CDR2 is FYNNEI. CDR3 length equals 10 residues. The V and J ends lost 10 bases and 12 bases respectively, with 15 bases between them. DNA of the CDR3: TGTGCCACGTTCGTCAGTCTCAACACCTTC. Translated: CATFVSLNTF.

This clone came up a few times. V and J are TRBV6-7 and TRBJ1-4, with D unclear. TRBV6-7 is treated as an ORF (open reading frame) with a function not yet certain. The CDR3 is 13 residues long. V dropped 9 bases and J dropped 5 bases, with 13 bases sitting between them. For the CDR3, the DNA is TGTGCCAGTGGACTTAAATGGAATGAAAAACTGTTTTTT. Protein sequence: CASGLKWNEKLFF.

J is TRBJ2-7 and V is TRBV5-4; 9 nucleotides agree with TRBD2. There are 15 residues in the CDR3. CDR1 SGHNT and CDR2 YYREEE come from the germline V gene (reference sequence). The V gene end was trimmed by 1 base and the J gene end by 2 bases; junction bases not matched to a gene: 4. CDR3 sequence reads: CASSLSGTSPYEQYF. CDR3 bases: TGTGCCAGCAGCTTGAGTGGGACTAGCCCCTACGAGCAGTACTTC.

This sequence joins TRBV19 and TRBJ1-4, with TRBD1 as a possible D gene (5 bases). Germline V CDR1 and CDR2: LNHDA, SQIVND (reference sequence). This CDR3 is built from 17 residues. V was shortened by 4 bases and J by 0 bases, with 15 bases between the two germline ends. The CDR3 here is CASSTAIRQPTNEKLFF. In DNA form, the CDR3 reads TGTGCCAGTAGTACAGCGATACGACAGCCAACTAATGAAAAACTGTTTTTT.

The CDR3 coding sequence is TGTGCCAGCAGTTGGACAGCTAATGGAAACACCATATATTTT. As protein: CASSWTANGNTIYF. This chain links TRBV28 with TRBJ1-3; a weak D match, TRBD1 (6 bases). Germline V gene sequence: CDR1 MDHEN, CDR2 SYDVKM. The CDR3 has 14 residues. Trimming removed 4 bases from V and 3 bases from J, with 10 bases in between.

The genes are TRBV30 and TRBJ2-7; perhaps TRBD2 as D (5 bases). Looked up from germline, CDR1 is GTSNPN and CDR2 is SVGIG (reference sequence). Trimming took off 2 bases at V and 2 bases at J, with 13 bases between the two ends. This CDR3 region has 14 residues. DNA of the CDR3: TGTGCCTGGAGTCCTGGACTCGGTCCCTACGAGCAGTACTTC. Translating gives CAWSPGLGPYEQYF.

This clone has only one observation. The V call is TRBV6-5, the J call TRBJ2-7; 7 nucleotides agree with TRBD2. In germline, CDR1 is MNHEY, CDR2 SVGAGI. The trim removed 6 bases at V and 6 bases at J, leaving 14 bases unmatched. The CDR3 consists of 15 residues. The CDR3 region has the DNA TGTGCCAGCAGCCCCCCGACTAGCCCTTCGGGCGAGCAGTACTTC. Translation: CASSPPTSPSGEQYF.

This rearrangement joins TRBV11-3 to TRBJ1-2; the D gene is possibly TRBD1 (5 bases). Germline CDR1 SGHNT, CDR2 YENEEA. The V gene lost 1 base and the J gene lost 8 bases, with 14 bases spanning the gap. This CDR3 comprises 14 residues. CDR3 protein: CASSLVGHPGGYTF. The CDR3 DNA reads as TGTGCCAGCAGCTTAGTCGGACATCCCGGAGGCTACACCTTC.

The chain joins TRBV12-5 to TRBJ2-1; D is uncertain. CDR1 LGHNT and CDR2 FRNRAP come from the germline V gene. V was cut by 2 bases and J by 5 bases, with 4 bases left in between. The CDR3 runs 12 residues. CDR3 amino acids: CASGLLDNEQFF. The DNA of the CDR3 is TGTGCTAGTGGTTTGTTAGACAATGAGCAGTTCTTC.

This clone was observed a few times. The chain uses TRBV7-8 and TRBJ2-7; 9 nucleotides match TRBD2. Unmatched junction bases numbered 13, after V lost 5 bases and J lost 5 bases. This CDR3 is 16 amino acids long. CDR1 and CDR2 (germline): SGHVS, FQNEAQ. The CDR3 coding sequence is TGTGCCAGCAGCCCTATGCGGGGGGGGCAGATGAACGAGCAGTACTTC. Translating gives CASSPMRGGQMNEQYF.

The J gene is TRBJ2-7, the V gene TRBV6-1, with 10 bases fitting TRBD2. The trim removed 7 bases at V and 4 bases at J, leaving 7 bases unmatched. Germline V gene lookup returns CDR1 MNHNS and CDR2 SASEGT. This CDR3 spans 14 amino acids. CDR3 coding DNA: TGTGCCAGCACCGAGCGGGAGGGGGGGTACGAGCAGTACTTC. Translation: CASTEREGGYEQYF.

The rearrangement joins TRBV14 to TRBJ2-1; 8 nucleotides agree with TRBD2. Germline V gene data show CDR1 as SGHDN and CDR2 as FVKESK. The J segment lost 6 bases and the V segment lost 6 bases, leaving 16 bases of the junction unmatched. This CDR3 has 17 residues. This CDR3 reads CASSESGLGKNGNEQFF. In nucleotides, the CDR3 is TGTGCCAGCAGTGAATCGGGACTAGGTAAGAATGGCAATGAGCAGTTCTTC.

A single count supports this clone. The chain couples TRBV10-3 to TRBJ2-1; 13 positions agree with TRBD2. Germline CDR1 ENHRY, CDR2 SYGVKD. The CDR3 runs to 15 residues. V shed 6 bases and J 10 bases; nucleotides not matched to a gene: 9. The CDR3 DNA sequence: TGTGCCATCAGGGGGACTAGCGGGGAGCAGGGGGAGCAGTTCTTC. Amino acid sequence: CAIRGTSGEQGEQFF.

The chain employs TRBV5-4 and TRBJ2-7, with 10 bases that match TRBD2. This CDR3 has 15 residues. The germline V gene encodes CDR1 SGHNT and CDR2 YYREEE (reference sequence). Trimming at V came to 2 bases and at J to 2 bases, leaving 4 bases not matched to a gene. The CDR3 reads CASSLGLAEPYEQYF. The CDR3 DNA reads TGTGCCAGCAGCTTAGGACTAGCGGAGCCCTACGAGCAGTACTTC. Together with reference TRBV5-4 and TRBJ2-7, the CDR3 gives the full variable domain: ETGVTQSPTHLIKTRGQQVTLRCSSQSGHNTVSWYQQALGQGPQFIFQYYREEENGRGNFPPRFSGLQFPNYSSELNVNALELDDSALYLCASSLGLAEPYEQYFGPGTRLTVT.